The 29 T cell receptor beta chains below were found in one sample sequenced in a study of blood T cell repertoires in COVID-19. Profiled with immunoSEQ multiplex PCR; TCRdb holds only in-frame clones, not every one. This sample carries just over 250,000 clones, about 90% of them seen once, and the ten largest clones take about a tenth. The sequenced material came from peripheral blood. These receptor sequences come from an older woman with COVID-19, enrolled during active disease.

The genes are TRBV7-3 and TRBJ2-1; 8 bases agree with TRBD2. The CDR3 has 15 residues. Germline-derived CDR1 and CDR2 are SGHTA and FQGTGA. With 2 bases clipped from V and 7 bases from J, the junction kept 7 bases outside the gene matches. The CDR3 sequence is CASSLVREGRNEQFF. The CDR3 DNA reads TGTGCCAGCAGCTTAGTACGGGAGGGCAGGAATGAGCAGTTCTTC.

This chain joins TRBV7-9 and TRBJ2-7; 10 bases align to TRBD2. The germline gives CDR1 SEHNR, CDR2 FQNEAQ (reference sequence). The junction had 6 bases not matched to a gene; V was cut back by 6 bases and J by 4 bases. This CDR3 has 14 amino acids. DNA for the CDR3: TGTGCCAGCAGGCTAGCGGGAGAGTCATACGAGCAGTACTTC. This gives the protein CASRLAGESYEQYF.

The V and J genes are TRBV24-1 and TRBJ2-3, with TRBD2 matching 11 bases. CDR3 length equals 16 residues. The V gene end was trimmed by 7 bases and the J gene end by 7 bases; junction bases not matched to a gene: 12. Per the germline V gene, CDR1 is KGHDR and CDR2 is SFDVKD. This CDR3 reads CATRGTSGTNKYTQYF. Here the CDR3 DNA reads TGTGCCACCAGGGGGACTAGCGGCACAAACAAATATACGCAGTATTTT.

This rearrangement joins TRBV5-1 to TRBJ1-1; 9 bases match TRBD1. The CDR3 has 16 amino acids. V was pared by 4 bases and J by 1 base, with 8 bases of the junction left unmatched. The germline V gene has CDR1 SGHRS and CDR2 YFSETQ. The DNA of the CDR3 is TGCGCCAGCAGCAACCCTCCGGGACAGGGGAACACTGAAGCTTTCTTT. The encoded protein is CASSNPPGQGNTEAFF. The full variable domain, completed using reference TRBV5-1 and TRBJ1-1, is KAGVTQTPRYLIKTRGQQVTLSCSPISGHRSVSWYQQTPGQGLQFLFEYFSETQRNKGNFPGRFSGRQFSNSRSEMNVSTLELGDSALYLCASSNPPGQGNTEAFFGQGTRLTVV.

The chain has TRBV2 and TRBJ2-2, with 11 nucleotides matching TRBD2. This CDR3 region has 16 residues. The germline V gene has CDR1 SNHLY and CDR2 FYNNEI. Germline trimming cut 3 bases from V and 4 bases from J; bases unmatched to any gene: 4. CDR3 nucleotide sequence: TGTGCCAGCAGTGAGCGACTAGCGGGGACCACCGGGGAGCTGTTTTTT. Translated: CASSERLAGTTGELFF.

The CDR3 DNA is TGTGCCAGCAGTAATCCAAACCGGGCTAGCGGGGGCTCTGAGCAGTTCTTC. Protein product: CASSNPNRASGGSEQFF. This chain links TRBV27 with TRBJ2-1, with 10 bases identical to TRBD2. V gave up 5 bases and J gave up 9 bases; unmatched junction bases: 16. This CDR3 comprises 17 residues. The V gene's germline CDR1 is MNHEY and CDR2 SMNVEV (reference sequence).

This clone came up a few times. The V gene is TRBV5-1, the J gene TRBJ2-5, with 8 bases lining up with TRBD2. V was pared by 4 bases and J by 5 bases, with 7 bases of the junction left unmatched. The length of the CDR3 is 14 residues. Looked up from germline, CDR1 is SGHRS and CDR2 is YFSETQ. In DNA, the CDR3 is TGCGCCAGCAGCCAGGGACTAGGGGGGGAGACCCAGTACTTC. Translated: CASSQGLGGETQYF.

The chain carries TRBV9 and TRBJ2-7, with 8 nucleotides matching TRBD1. The germline CDR1 and CDR2 sequences are SGDLS and YYNGEE. V trimming: 2 bases; J trimming: 6 bases; junction bases outside the gene matches: 13. There are 16 residues in the CDR3. CDR3 loop: CASSVFPGQVPREQYF. CDR3 nucleotide sequence: TGTGCCAGCAGCGTCTTCCCGGGACAGGTACCTCGCGAGCAGTACTTC.

The gene calls are TRBV19 and TRBJ1-2; TRBD1 matches at 7 bases. Germline CDR1 LNHDA, CDR2 SQIVND (reference sequence). J gave up 1 base and V 7 bases, and 12 bases lay outside the gene matches. This CDR3 contains 16 residues. The chain's CDR3 is CASNPAGQTINYGYTF. The DNA of the CDR3 is TGTGCCAGTAACCCCGCGGGACAGACTATTAACTATGGCTACACCTTC.

The chain is built from TRBV5-5 and TRBJ2-2; 11 nucleotides align to TRBD2. The CDR3 runs to 17 residues. The V gene's germline CDR1 is SGHKS and CDR2 YYEKEE (reference sequence). V shed 5 bases and J 1 base; nucleotides not matched to a gene: 7. This chain's CDR3 is CASSWTGTSGNTGELFF. CDR3 in DNA: TGTGCCAGCAGTTGGACCGGGACTAGCGGGAACACCGGGGAGCTGTTTTTT.

This clone appeared a single time. The chain employs TRBV3-1 (or the pseudogene TRBV3-2) and TRBJ2-5; 7 bases are shared with TRBD1. Germline loops: CDR1 LGHDT, CDR2 YNNKEL (reference sequence). With 0 bases clipped from V and 5 bases from J, the junction kept 6 bases outside the gene matches. The CDR3 totals 15 residues. The CDR3 bases are TGTGCCAGCAGCCAAGATCAAGGGGGCGGCGAGACCCAGTACTTC. Its translation is CASSQDQGGGETQYF.

J is TRBJ2-3 and V is TRBV9, with D possibly being TRBD2 (6 bases). The CDR3 has 15 amino acids. Germline assignment: CDR1 SGDLS and CDR2 YYNGEE. Trimming removed 0 bases from V and 1 base from J, with 9 bases in between. CDR3 DNA: TGTGCCAGCAGCGTAGTGGGGGAGGGCACAGATACGCAGTATTTT. It specifies CASSVVGEGTDTQYF. Looking up the rest from reference TRBV9 and TRBJ2-3 gives the full variable domain: DSGVTQTPKHLITATGQRVTLRCSPRSGDLSVYWYQQSLDQGLQFLIQYYNGEERAKGNILERFSAQQFPDLHSELNLSSLELGDSALYFCASSVVGEGTDTQYFGPGTRLTVL.

This clone has only a few counts. J is TRBJ1-4 and V is TRBV6-5; D not resolved. CDR1 MNHEY and CDR2 SVGAGI come from the germline V gene. Trimming cost V 7 bases and J 5 bases, with 11 bases left between them. This CDR3 spans 13 amino acids. The CDR3 here is CASITGSNEKLFF. CDR3 DNA: TGTGCCAGCATTACGGGGTCCAATGAAAAACTGTTTTTT.

This sequence joins TRBV10-3 and TRBJ2-1; 9 positions agree with TRBD1. CDR1 is ENHRY and CDR2 is SYGVKD in the germline V gene. The CDR3 loop spans 14 amino acids. Trimming removed 5 bases from V and 8 bases from J; junction bases left unmatched: 7. The CDR3 DNA is TGTGCCATCAGTAGGGACAGGGTGAATGATGAGCAGTTCTTC. The encoded protein is CAISRDRVNDEQFF.

The chain couples TRBV19 to TRBJ1-1; no reliable D call. CDR1 is LNHDA and CDR2 is SQIVND in the germline V gene (reference sequence). This CDR3 comprises 13 residues. Trimming took 3 bases from V and 6 from J, leaving 11 bases between them. CDR3 nucleotides: TGTGCCAGTAGTATGATTGACGGGGCTGAAGCTTTCTTT. Translated, it gives CASSMIDGAEAFF.

The J gene is TRBJ1-5, the V gene TRBV19; the D gene is possibly TRBD1 (5 bases). Trimming took 1 base from V and 5 from J, leaving 12 bases between them. The germline gives CDR1 LNHDA, CDR2 SQIVND (reference sequence). The CDR3 is made up of 15 amino acids. This CDR3 is CASSIGSEGYQPQHF. The CDR3, as DNA: TGTGCCAGTAGTATAGGGTCGGAGGGGTATCAGCCCCAGCATTTT.

This clone was seen just once. The rearrangement uses TRBV11-2 and TRBJ2-1; D might be TRBD1 (5 bases). CDR1 is SGHAT and CDR2 is FQNNGV in the germline V gene. CDR3 length: 13 amino acids. Trimming removed 8 bases from V and 10 bases from J, with 18 bases in between. The CDR3 coding sequence is TGTGCCAGCGCCAACACCCAGGGTAACGAGCAGTTCTTC. This translates into CASANTQGNEQFF.

The chain is built from TRBV29-1 and TRBJ1-2, with TRBD1 matching over 9 bases. The CDR3 has 14 residues. After removal of 2 bases from V and 7 bases from J, the junction contained 8 bases not matched to a gene. Germline V gene data show CDR1 as SQVTM and CDR2 as ANQGSEA. CDR3 DNA: TGCAGCGTTGAAATACAGGGGGCGGCGGGTGGCTACACCTTC. Translation gives CSVEIQGAAGGYTF.

The chain joins TRBV18 to TRBJ2-3; 7 bases are a match to TRBD1. The CDR3 loop spans 15 amino acids. The V and J ends lost 6 bases and 3 bases, in that order; junction bases with no gene match: 9. Germline assignment: CDR1 KGHSH and CDR2 LQKENI. The CDR3 loop reads CASSPPGQRTDTQYF. CDR3 nucleotide sequence: TGTGCCAGCTCCCCCCCGGGACAGAGAACAGATACGCAGTATTTT.

This clone was detected once. V gene TRBV7-9 combines with J gene TRBJ1-2, with D possibly being TRBD1 (6 bases). Germline CDR1 and CDR2: SEHNR and FQNEAQ (reference sequence). V lost 5 bases and J lost 3, with 16 bases in between. This CDR3 comprises 15 residues. The CDR3 sequence is CASSETRGIDYGYTF. The CDR3 DNA is TGTGCCAGCAGCGAAACCAGGGGCATAGACTATGGCTACACCTTC.

The chain links TRBV11-3 to TRBJ1-1, with 8 nucleotides matching TRBD1. CDR1 is SGHNT and CDR2 is YENEEA in the germline V gene. Trimming took 3 bases from V and 7 from J; bases not matched to a gene: 10. The CDR3 is 15 amino acids. The CDR3 sequence: CASSLGDRTLGEAFF. The CDR3 DNA is TGTGCCAGCAGCTTGGGGGACAGGACTCTTGGTGAAGCTTTCTTT.

This chain connects TRBV11-3 to TRBJ2-5, with a weak D call TRBD2 (6 bases). Deletions cut 6 bases from V and 2 bases from J, with 16 bases between. This CDR3 is built from 15 residues. Germline V gives CDR1 SGHNT, CDR2 YENEEA. The CDR3 DNA reads as TGTGCCAGCAGTCCCCCCCGTCGGGGGCAAGAGACCCAGTACTTC. Translation gives CASSPPRRGQETQYF.

The V and J genes are TRBV6-5 and TRBJ2-7; unclear D gene. CDR3 length equals 12 residues. The V gene lost 2 bases and the J gene lost 3 bases, with 5 bases spanning the gap. Germline V gene sequence: CDR1 MNHEY, CDR2 SVGAGI. Here the CDR3 reads CASSYNGYEQYF. CDR3 bases: TGTGCCAGCAGTTACAACGGCTACGAGCAGTACTTC.

This rearrangement joins TRBV4-1 to TRBJ2-5; 8 bases are shared with TRBD2. The germline CDR1 and CDR2 sequences are MGHRA and YSYEKL. The J segment lost 5 bases and the V segment lost 4 bases, leaving 9 bases of the junction unmatched. This CDR3 has 15 residues. The CDR3 loop reads CASSPEVAGRETQYF. The CDR3 DNA follows: TGCGCCAGCAGCCCAGAAGTAGCGGGACGGGAGACCCAGTACTTC.

This clone was seen once. The J gene is TRBJ2-1, the V gene TRBV24-1; TRBD1 might be the D (5 bases). The CDR3 is 16 residues long. The ends were cut back, 4 bases at V and 0 bases at J, with 12 bases in the middle. CDR1 and CDR2 (germline): KGHDR, SFDVKD. CDR3 in DNA: TGTGCCACCAGTGAAGGCGACAGCAGCTCCTACAATGAGCAGTTCTTC. Translation: CATSEGDSSSYNEQFF.

The J gene is TRBJ2-3, the V gene TRBV11-3; weak D call: TRBD1 (5 bases). There are 15 residues in the CDR3. In germline, CDR1 is SGHNT, CDR2 YENEEA. V shed 5 bases and J shed 0 bases, with 12 bases lying between them. The CDR3 nucleotides read TGTGCCAGCAGCCTACGACAGCATAGCACAGATACGCAGTATTTT. Translation gives CASSLRQHSTDTQYF.

The rearrangement joins TRBV30 to TRBJ1-5; a possible D gene is TRBD1 (5 bases). The CDR3 has 13 amino acids. V lost 4 bases and J 7 bases, leaving 14 bases between the germline ends. The germline CDR1 and CDR2 sequences are GTSNPN and SVGIG (reference sequence). CDR3 bases: TGTGCCTGGACAGGGCCAAAGGGACAGCCCCAGCATTTT. This gives the protein CAWTGPKGQPQHF.

This clone was recorded once. J is TRBJ1-1 and V is TRBV28; 9 bases align to TRBD1. The V segment lost 4 bases and the J segment 1 base; nucleotides outside the gene matches: 4. Germline V gives CDR1 MDHEN, CDR2 SYDVKM. This CDR3 contains 15 residues. The chain's CDR3 is CASSSPGQGNTEAFF. CDR3 bases: TGTGCCAGCAGTTCCCCGGGACAGGGGAACACTGAAGCTTTCTTT.

The V gene is TRBV2, the J gene TRBJ1-2; no firm D call. Trimming shortened V by 3 bases and J by 2 bases, and 10 bases separated the two germline ends. The V gene's germline CDR1 is SNHLY and CDR2 FYNNEI. CDR3 length: 14 residues. The CDR3 nucleotides are TGTGCCAGCAGTGATAGGCAGGCCAACTATGGCTACACCTTC. Amino acids: CASSDRQANYGYTF.